This T cell receptor beta chain was captured in a study of T cell repertoires in cytomegalovirus infection (dated by TCRdb to the late 2010s). Context from the whole study: Because public TCR beta signatures pointed to carriage of CMV infection together with the matching HLA type, the HLA type of each donor mattered for the analysis. Here is what the overall study found, with its caveats: The ex vivo response was dominated by HLA-C-restricted CMV-specific TCR beta clonotypes, which also provided the single most frequent clonotype in two of eight donors. Cumulative frequency of public TCR beta family members discriminated carriers of CMV infection plus the relevant HLA type in this cohort and an independent 352-donor cohort.

Reads for this sample came from an Illumina HiSeq 1500. TCRdb reanalyzed the raw reads on its own, using fastp at Q25 for trimming and MiXCR for clone calling, and kept in-frame beta chains. Rows merge per CDR3 protein into single entries with the most common DNA and genes. The table for this sample lists 250,000 to 350,000 distinct CDR3 sequences; roughly 26% of them were counted only once. In total, the top ten clones hold roughly 14% of the sample. The germline V gene (reference sequence) gives CDR1 as MNHEY and CDR2 as SMNVEV. The V end gives up 5 bases and the J end 5 bases, leaving 8 bases in the junction not matched to a gene. The CDR3 runs 16 amino acids, cysteine and phenylalanine included. Only the CDR3 portion is preserved as DNA: 48 bases, with reading frame beginning at the first base. Turning to this clonotype: The target of this receptor is not known. A much larger clone differs from this one at a single base, so this may be a read error.

This receptor was identified in a human donor in good health (CMV status not recorded). Some clones in this sample may be carry-over from other donors' samples. The material sequenced was PBMCs. In this chain, TRBV27 is recombined with TRBJ2-1, with TRBD2 matching 11 junction bases. The sequenced DNA: TGTGCCAGCAGTCCGAGACTAGCGGGGAGGAACAATGAGCAGTTCTTC. This gives the protein CASSPRLAGRNNEQFF.